One and the same sample provided the 25 T cell receptor beta chains below, sequenced in a study of blood T cells in healthy people across ages (dated by TCRdb to between 2015 and 2016). Library prep was done by 5' RACE. Sequenced using an Illumina HiSeq 2500. A second PCR of roughly 6 to 11 cycles was run with a J-beta primer mix and a sample-barcoded 5' primer. The public reads were run again by TCRdb, first through fastp at Q25 and then through MiXCR, and only productive beta chains were kept. Rows with one shared CDR3 protein collapse into an entry with the most common genes and DNA. The sample records more than 550,000 distinct CDR3 sequences, approximately 22% of which are singletons. The ten largest clones add up to roughly 22% of the sample. The sample taken for sequencing was blood. These receptors all come from a man aged 65 to 85 in good health.

V is TRBV7-3 and J is TRBJ2-1; weak D call: TRBD2 (5 bases). CDR1 and CDR2 from the germline V gene are SGHTA and FQGTGA. Trimming pared 5 bases from V and 1 base from J, leaving 12 bases between. CDR3 size: 15 residues. The CDR3 nucleotides are TGTGCCAGCAGCATAGGGAGCGGTTCCTACAATGAGCAGTTCTTC. Its protein is CASSIGSGSYNEQFF.

The table lists this clonotype with many counts. The rearrangement joins TRBV6-2 or TRBV6-3 to TRBJ1-1, with D unclear. Trimming stripped 2 bases from V and 0 bases from J, with 16 bases between. Germline V gives CDR1 MNHEY, CDR2 SVGEGT. CDR3 length equals 17 residues. The CDR3 spells CASSYRMVGRMNTEAFF. Written as DNA, the CDR3 is TGTGCCAGCAGTTACCGCATGGTCGGGCGGATGAACACTGAAGCTTTCTTT.

The V call is TRBV29-1, the J call TRBJ1-5, with TRBD1 identical over 7 bases. This CDR3 is 13 amino acids long. Trimming cost V 7 bases and J 1 base; bases outside gene matches: 4. CDR1 and CDR2 (germline): SQVTM, ANQGSEA. The CDR3 loop reads CSATQGSNQPQHF. CDR3 coding DNA: TGCAGCGCTACACAGGGGAGCAATCAGCCCCAGCATTTT.

The chain has TRBV20-1 and TRBJ1-5; tentative D call: TRBD1 (6 bases). Trimming stripped 0 bases from V and 6 bases from J, with 9 bases between. The germline V gene has CDR1 DFQATT and CDR2 SNEGSKA (reference sequence). The CDR3 is made up of 13 amino acids. The CDR3 sequence: CSARDRGVQPQHF. DNA of the CDR3: TGCAGTGCTAGAGACAGGGGTGTTCAGCCCCAGCATTTT.

This clonotype was counted only a few times. The chain uses TRBV12-3 or TRBV12-4 and TRBJ1-2; no clear D. The CDR3 is 13 residues long. With 1 base removed from V and 3 bases from J, the gap between germline ends came to 6 bases. CDR3 in DNA: TGTGCCAGCAGTTTAGTGACGGACTATGGCTACACCTTC. This encodes CASSLVTDYGYTF.

This clonotype was counted only a few times. The chain joins TRBV18 to TRBJ1-1, with D perhaps TRBD1 (6 bases). This CDR3 is 15 amino acids long. Germline CDR1 reads KGHSH; CDR2 reads LQKENI. V was clipped by 1 base and J by 5 bases, with 14 bases between them. The CDR3 nucleotides are TGTGCCAGCTCACCACTCAGGCTGGGACAAACTGAAGCTTTCTTT. Its translation is CASSPLRLGQTEAFF. Based on the CDR3 plus reference TRBV18 and TRBJ1-1, the full variable domain is NAGVMQNPRHLVRRRGQEARLRCSPMKGHSHVYWYRQLPEEGLKFMVYLQKENIIDESGMPKERFSAEFPKEGPSILRIQQVVRGDSAAYFCASSPLRLGQTEAFFGQGTRLTVV.

V usage is TRBV12-3 or TRBV12-4 and J usage is TRBJ1-4; D gene ambiguous. V was cut by 1 base and J by 6 bases, with 12 bases left in between. The CDR3 sequence is 15 residues long. The DNA of the CDR3 is TGTGCCAGCAGTTTAGGCGGGCTCCCTGATGAAAAACTGTTTTTT. Translating it yields CASSLGGLPDEKLFF.

The V gene is TRBV6-1, the J gene TRBJ2-2; D is ambiguous. Trimming cost V 2 bases and J 6 bases, with 4 bases left between them. Looked up from germline, CDR1 is MNHNS and CDR2 is SASEGT. This CDR3 region has 12 residues. The CDR3, as DNA: TGTGCCAGCAGTGAAAGGTCCGGGGAGCTGTTTTTT. It translates to CASSERSGELFF.

This clonotype has only a few counts. The chain uses TRBV12-3 or TRBV12-4 and TRBJ1-1; unclear D gene. This CDR3 is 15 amino acids long. V was shortened by 1 base and J by 0 bases, with 9 bases between the two germline ends. CDR3 protein: CASSLEVTLNTEAFF. The CDR3 DNA sequence: TGTGCCAGCAGTTTAGAGGTGACACTGAACACTGAAGCTTTCTTT.

V and J are TRBV5-1 and TRBJ1-1; 9 bases fit TRBD1. CDR1 is SGHRS and CDR2 is YFSETQ in the germline V gene. The ends lost 0 bases at V and 3 bases at J; junction bases unmatched: 0. CDR3 size: 14 residues. The CDR3 loop is CASSLDRGHTEAFF. CDR3 DNA sequence: TGCGCCAGCAGCTTGGACAGGGGGCACACTGAAGCTTTCTTT.

This clonotype was counted only a few times. The DNA of the CDR3 is TGTGCCAGCAGTCCCCGGACAGGGGGCTCGAACACTGAAGCTTTCTTT. This codes for CASSPRTGGSNTEAFF. The rearrangement links TRBV27 to TRBJ1-1; TRBD1 aligns across 11 bases. This CDR3 has 16 residues. V gave up 5 bases and J gave up 1 base; unmatched junction bases: 6. Germline V gene sequence: CDR1 MNHEY, CDR2 SMNVEV (reference sequence).

The chain is built from TRBV7-2 and TRBJ1-1; 8 positions agree with TRBD1. The CDR3 is 14 amino acids. V shed 5 bases and J 3 bases; nucleotides not matched to a gene: 5. Per the germline V gene, CDR1 is SGHTA and CDR2 is FQGNSA. CDR3: CASSQQTGDTEAFF. CDR3 DNA: TGTGCCAGCAGCCAACAGACAGGGGACACTGAAGCTTTCTTT.

This clonotype has a count of ten or more. The chain employs TRBV5-1 and TRBJ2-3; the match to TRBD1 covers 7 bases. CDR3 length: 16 amino acids. Germline V gene data show CDR1 as SGHRS and CDR2 as YFSETQ. V was pared by 4 bases and J by 0 bases, with 8 bases of the junction left unmatched. This chain's CDR3 is CASSKRGQPSTDTQYF. The CDR3, as DNA: TGCGCCAGCAGCAAAAGGGGACAGCCTAGCACAGATACGCAGTATTTT.

This clonotype was picked up a small number of times. The chain uses TRBV6-5 and TRBJ2-3; the D is unclear. V was shortened by 0 bases and J by 4 bases, with 11 bases between the two germline ends. Germline CDR1 reads MNHEY; CDR2 reads SVGAGI. CDR3 length: 15 residues. The CDR3 spells CASSYSLGVADTQYF. The CDR3 DNA sequence: TGTGCCAGCAGTTACTCGCTTGGGGTCGCAGATACGCAGTATTTT.

This clonotype has more than one count but fewer than ten. This CDR3 reads CSARDFRQGGYGYTF. In DNA, the CDR3 is TGCAGTGCTAGAGATTTCAGGCAGGGCGGCTATGGCTACACCTTC. The chain has TRBV20-1 and TRBJ1-2, with D perhaps TRBD1 (5 bases). The CDR3 spans 15 residues. V shed 0 bases and J shed 4 bases, with 15 bases lying between them. CDR1 and CDR2 from the germline V gene are DFQATT and SNEGSKA (reference sequence).

This clonotype was observed a handful of times. A clone one base away is much larger, so this may be a read error. The gene calls are TRBV20-1 and TRBJ2-6; either TRBD1 or TRBD2 may supply D (5 bases each). Germline CDR1 DFQATT, CDR2 SNEGSKA (reference sequence). This CDR3 is built from 15 residues. Here the CDR3 reads CSTRDRSSGANVLTF. CDR3 DNA sequence: TGCAGTACTAGAGACAGAAGCTCTGGGGCCAACGTCCTGACTTTC.

The J gene is TRBJ1-1, the V gene TRBV24-1; TRBD1 matches 8 bases. Losses at the gene ends were 2 bases for V and 1 base for J; bases not matched to a gene: 5. From germline, CDR1 is KGHDR and CDR2 SFDVKD. The CDR3 loop spans 16 amino acids. This CDR3 is CATSDSRTGKNTEAFF. Written as DNA, the CDR3 is TGTGCCACCAGTGATTCCCGGACAGGGAAGAACACTGAAGCTTTCTTT.

In its sample, this clonotype was seen a few times. At one of its ends the junction is not consistent with the germline gene, which may arise from a read error. This rearrangement joins TRBV18 to TRBJ2-3, with D perhaps given as TRBD1 or TRBD2 (6 bases each). There are 20 residues in the CDR3. The germline V gene encodes CDR1 KGHSH and CDR2 LQKENI. CDR3 sequence reads: CASSPSQGSSTGEGTGTQYF. The CDR3 bases are TGTGCCAGCTCACCGAGCCAGGGGTCTTCAACGGGAGAAGGAACAGGTACGCAGTATTTT.

On this clonotype itself: One end of the junction fails to match germline, which may point to a read error. This CDR3 is CASSLKTILYSNRPQHF. In DNA form, the CDR3 reads TGTGCCAGCAGTTTAAAGACCATACTCTATAGCAATCGGCCCCAGCATTTT. The J gene is TRBJ1-5, the V gene TRBV28; no firm D call. From germline, CDR1 is MDHEN and CDR2 SYDVKM. The CDR3 spans 17 residues.

V usage is TRBV7-2 and J usage is TRBJ2-1; D is possibly TRBD1 or TRBD2 (5 bases each). The length of the CDR3 is 15 residues. Germline loops: CDR1 SGHTA, CDR2 FQGNSA. V was shortened by 5 bases and J by 1 base, with 12 bases between the two germline ends. The CDR3 is CASSTGTRSYNEQFF. The CDR3 DNA reads TGTGCCAGCAGCACCGGGACCCGATCCTACAATGAGCAGTTCTTC.

A few counts support this clonotype. The CDR3 DNA follows: TGTGCCAGCAGTTTATGGGGGGGGAACAGCAATCAGCCCCAGCATTTT. This codes for CASSLWGGNSNQPQHF. The chain links TRBV12-3 or TRBV12-4 to TRBJ1-5; a possible D gene is TRBD1 (5 bases). The CDR3 is made up of 16 amino acids. V shed 2 bases and J shed 1 base, with 12 bases lying between them.

This clonotype was seen more than once but under ten times. This chain links TRBV29-1 with TRBJ1-1, with TRBD1 matching 9 bases. This CDR3 has 13 residues. Germline CDR1 reads SQVTM; CDR2 reads ANQGSEA. V dropped 7 bases and J dropped 4; count of bases not matched to a gene: 7. DNA of the CDR3: TGCAGCGCTCGGACAGGGGACGGCACTGAAGCTTTCTTT. Translating it yields CSARTGDGTEAFF.

This clonotype was observed a few times. J is TRBJ2-5 and V is TRBV5-5; 9 bases line up with TRBD2. The J call is uncertain, as TRBJ2-7 better fits the DNA end. CDR3 length: 15 amino acids. CDR1 SGHKS and CDR2 YYEKEE come from the germline V gene (reference sequence). The CDR3 coding sequence is TGTGCCAGCAAGAGCGGGGGGCCCGATCTCTACGAGCAGTACTTC. Translating it yields CASKSGGPDLYEQYF.

This chain uses TRBV10-3 with TRBJ2-7; D unresolved. Trimming pared 5 bases from V and 5 bases from J, leaving 10 bases between. The germline CDR1 and CDR2 sequences are ENHRY and SYGVKD. The CDR3 extends over 12 amino acids. CDR3 coding DNA: TGTGCCATCAGTTGGGGAACGGACGAGCAGTACTTC. Residues: CAISWGTDEQYF.

A few counts support this clonotype. This chain uses TRBV29-1 with TRBJ2-5; TRBD2 matches 7 bases. Germline CDR1 reads SQVTM; CDR2 reads ANQGSEA. The CDR3 runs to 10 residues. The J segment lost 7 bases and the V segment lost 4 bases, leaving 0 bases of the junction unmatched. The CDR3 loop is CSVGGGTQYF. In nucleotides, the CDR3 is TGCAGCGTTGGGGGGGGGACCCAGTACTTC.